These T cell receptor beta chains were read from a single sample in a study of radiotherapy plus CTLA-4 blockade in lung cancer. Clones were sequenced by immunoSEQ multiplex PCR, and TCRdb holds only the in-frame ones, with some missing. Found here are about 45,000 clones, roughly 76% of them singletons; the top ten hold 8.3%. The sample in question was peripheral blood, obtained from a patient treated with radiotherapy plus ipilimumab. The receptors derive from a human donor with non-small cell lung cancer who had stable disease on radiotherapy plus ipilimumab. Both conserved end residues are part of each CDR3.

j_call,v_call,cdr3_aa
TRBJ2-5,TRBV6-5,CASSSLTVRQETQYF
TRBJ1-2,TRBV5-8,CASSPRDGYGYTF
TRBJ2-7,TRBV18,CASSPGFLYEQYF
TRBJ1-1,TRBV6-5,CAAGQGARGNTEAFF
TRBJ2-1,TRBV11-3,CASSPWTGDNEQFF
TRBJ2-6,TRBV6-4,CASSDSGTGANVLTF
TRBJ1-6,TRBV30,CAWIRRDKEDSPLHF
TRBJ2-4,TRBV4-1,CASSQDVADIQYF
TRBJ1-3,TRBV5-1,CASSLRAPRDSSSGNTIYF
TRBJ1-4,TRBV7-9,CASSLASLRPATNEKLFF
TRBJ2-1,TRBV19,CASSIDARRSNEQFF
TRBJ1-1,TRBV28,CASSLGQGGWGEWNTEAFF
TRBJ1-1,TRBV10-1,CASSDTTGGFEAFF
TRBJ1-2,TRBV1,CTSRIVRKTYGYTF
TRBJ1-1,TRBV6-1,CASSANRGKNTEAFF
TRBJ1-2,TRBV5-8,CASSPTWTGVGYTF
TRBJ1-3,TRBV27,CASSLRGPGNTIYF
TRBJ2-7,TRBV9,CASSVGGAESYEQYF
TRBJ2-3,TRBV2,CASFEPAAGVTDTQYF
TRBJ1-6,TRBV9,CASSAGQDNSPLHF
TRBJ1-2,TRBV10-1,CASSAGLSTGYTF
TRBJ2-2,TRBV4-3,CASSQGPNTGELFF
TRBJ1-2,TRBV7-8,CASSYRQGANGYTF
TRBJ1-1,TRBV6-1,CASSRTGGTEAFF
TRBJ1-2,TRBV7-3,CASSLAGADYGYTF
TRBJ1-2,TRBV6-1,CASSAGPDGYTF
TRBJ1-4,TRBV7-9,CASSSGHVNEKLFF
TRBJ1-5,TRBV5-4,CASSLDRGNQPQHF
TRBJ1-1,TRBV27,CASSPFLNTEAFF
TRBJ1-3,TRBV19,CASSRGLLASGNTIYF
TRBJ2-1,TRBV19,CASSFPQDSYNEQFF
TRBJ1-1,TRBV30,CAWSGQGITEAFF
TRBJ1-1,TRBV19,CASRTGNTEAFF
TRBJ2-1,TRBV10-3,CAISLNGATNEQFF
TRBJ1-1,TRBV18,CASSPTVAPQPNTEAFF
TRBJ1-3,TRBV30,CAWSGFSGNTIYF
TRBJ1-5,TRBV5-1,CASSFAPATGGGNQPQHF
TRBJ2-5,TRBV6-1,CASSPGQAQETQYF
TRBJ2-3,TRBV5-1,CASSFQGEDTQYF
TRBJ1-2,TRBV5-1,CASSWGQGPNYGYTF
TRBJ2-1,TRBV7-2,CASSQTSGALSYNEQFF
TRBJ1-1,TRBV5-1,CASSFGTDAEAFF